Listed below are T cell receptor beta chains from one sample, sequenced in a study of metastatic and nonmetastatic thyroid tumors. MiXCR was used by TCRdb to re-call the PCR reads. Of about 93,000 clones in the sample, roughly 13% were seen once. The sequenced material came from blood. The receptors here all came from a female donor with papillary thyroid cancer or a benign thyroid nodule (not recorded which). Some clones in this sample may be carry-over from other donors' samples. Both conserved end residues are part of each CDR3. Size tells how often a clone was seen (once, few, many) or the class of an expanded clone, and some rows leave it out.

size,V,J,CDR3
many,TRBV6-5,TRBJ2-7,CASSYSKVSLSGRLYEQYF
many,TRBV6-2/TRBV6-3,TRBJ2-2,CASSYILAGASRPGELFF
many,TRBV6-5,TRBJ2-7,CASSYSRFGQAYEQYF
many,TRBV20-1,TRBJ2-7,CSAVNRDPYYEQYF
many,TRBV5-1,TRBJ2-1,CASSLVGRVPYNEQFF
many,TRBV2,TRBJ1-1,CASSGARTANTEAFF
many,TRBV7-2,TRBJ2-7,CASSPFLRGAYEQYF
many,TRBV28,TRBJ2-7,CASSQSGVSSYEQYF
-,TRBV24-1,TRBJ2-2,CATSQLATWDLFF
-,TRBV5-4,TRBJ2-7,CASSRDRGREQYF
many,TRBV18,TRBJ2-3,CASSPGLAGAIRTDTQYF
many,TRBV20-1,TRBJ1-5,CSAGRGVSQPQHF
many,TRBV19,TRBJ2-2,CASSRWGTGELFF
many,TRBV29-1,TRBJ1-1,CSVRQGTGSGREAFF
many,TRBV18,TRBJ2-7,CASSPEGQGTYEQYF
many,TRBV19,TRBJ2-1,CASSPVAGEEQFF
many,TRBV4-1,TRBJ2-2,CASSQVSAPPTGELFF
many,TRBV9,TRBJ1-4,CASSSPGGRGANEKLFF
-,TRBV4-2,TRBJ2-1,CASSQDNEASGKNDHFF
-,TRBV20-1,TRBJ2-7,CSARVWDSESYEQYF
-,TRBV5-4,TRBJ2-2,CASSLVAVTGELFF
many,TRBV2,TRBJ2-7,CASSLRTSGGEQYF
-,TRBV11-1,TRBJ2-7,CASSRCVQPTYEQYF
many,TRBV7-2,TRBJ2-3,CASSWRGTEGDTQYF
many,TRBV27,TRBJ2-7,CASSVQGGLGYEQYF
many,TRBV5-1,TRBJ2-1,CASSLDASSYNEQFF
few,TRBV5-4,TRBJ2-7,CASSPARDMEQYF
many,TRBV28,TRBJ1-2,CASSGQERGGNYGYTF
many,TRBV9,TRBJ1-1,CASSEYEGQKTEAFF
many,TRBV20-1,TRBJ2-7,CSAYSVQSSYEQYF
many,TRBV27,TRBJ2-3,CASSQGLAGLDTQYF
many,TRBV20-1,TRBJ2-3,CSARSPSGSMSTDTQYF
many,TRBV7-8,TRBJ2-7,CASSSFSYEQYF
many,TRBV28,TRBJ2-7,CASSLFGGWAYEQYF
-,TRBV28,TRBJ2-3,CASSIPKGQGPTDTQYF
many,TRBV30,TRBJ2-1,CAWSVLSYNEQFF
few,TRBV12-3/TRBV12-4,TRBJ1-1,CARRVNTEAFF
many,TRBV29-1,TRBJ2-3,CSGYLAGASDTQYF
many,TRBV27,TRBJ1-5,CASSLGRNQPQHF
-,TRBV7-3,TRBJ1-1,CASTPGQVGTEAFF
many,TRBV6-2/TRBV6-3,TRBJ2-1,CASSSTPRVGEQFF
many,TRBV20-1,TRBJ2-6,CSASPGANVLTF
many,TRBV4-2,TRBJ1-1,CASSQTGARWTEAFF
many,TRBV19,TRBJ2-2,CASSPSNTGELFF
many,TRBV28,TRBJ2-7,CASSNIYEQYF
many,TRBV19,TRBJ2-1,CASRNGLAGGVF
many,TRBV30,TRBJ2-7,CAYDGAGVGNEQYF
-,TRBV7-9,TRBJ1-1,CASSLPGMNTEAFF
many,TRBV5-6,TRBJ2-3,CASSFERDETDTQYF
many,TRBV29-1,TRBJ1-1,CSVQTSGIPEAFF
many,TRBV7-8,TRBJ2-2,CASSPGTSGSGELFF
many,TRBV12-3/TRBV12-4,TRBJ2-3,CASSPSSGITDTQYF
-,TRBV2,TRBJ2-3,CASSGRLRMITDTQYF
many,TRBV24-1,TRBJ2-1,CATSAWTGVSNEQFF